A selection of T cell receptor beta chains follows, all from one sample in a study of blood T cell repertoires in COVID-19. Profiled with immunoSEQ multiplex PCR; TCRdb holds only in-frame clones, not every one. The table lists 150,000 to 200,000 clones, 80% to 90% of them singletons. Sequenced sample: peripheral blood. The receptors shown here come from a man aged 60 to 75 with acute or convalescent COVID-19. Both conserved end residues are part of each CDR3. The D gene is left open where the match is weak. Clone size appears in some rows only: once, few, many, or a class for an expanded clone.

v_gene	d_gene	abundance	j_gene	CDR3nt	CDR3aa
TRBV5-4	TRBD1	NA	TRBJ2-1	TGTGCCAGCAGCTTGGCCAGGGGGCAGTACAATGAGCAGTTCTTC	CASSLARGQYNEQFF
TRBV19	NA	once	TRBJ1-5	TGTGCCAGTAGTCGGCAGGCTTCCCAGCCCCAGCATTTT	CASSRQASQPQHF
TRBV7-2	TRBD2	once	TRBJ2-7	TGTGCCAGCAGCGATCCTCCAGGGCGGGAGTTTGTAAAAGAGCAGTACTTC	CASSDPPGREFVKEQYF
TRBV28	NA	NA	TRBJ2-7	TGTGCCAGCAGTCGAGACAGCGAGTACGAGCAGTACTTC	CASSRDSEYEQYF
TRBV28	NA	NA	TRBJ2-3	TGTGCCAGCACCTTAAAAGATACGCAGTATTTT	CASTLKDTQYF
TRBV28	TRBD1	NA	TRBJ2-7	TGTGCCAGCAGCCGAGGGGGCCAGGTGGGGTACGAGCAGTACTTC	CASSRGGQVGYEQYF
TRBV3-1/TRBV3-2	NA	NA	TRBJ2-7	TGTGCCAGCAGCCAAGATCACGGGCGGGCCTACGAGCAGTACTTC	CASSQDHGRAYEQYF
TRBV10-3	TRBD2	NA	TRBJ2-1	TGTGCCATCAGTGAGGGGACTAGCGCTTACAATGAGCAGTTCTTC	CAISEGTSAYNEQFF
TRBV5-1	NA	NA	TRBJ2-7	TGCGCCAGCAGCTTGGAGGCGGGACAGCTTCACGAGCAGTACTTC	CASSLEAGQLHEQYF
TRBV4-2	TRBD2	NA	TRBJ2-7	TGTGCCAGCAGCCCAAGGGGACTAGCGGGCCTAATCTCCTACGAGCAGTACTTC	CASSPRGLAGLISYEQYF
TRBV6-6	TRBD1	once	TRBJ2-5	TGTGCCAGCAGGGGACAGAGTAAAGAGACCCAGTACTTC	CASRGQSKETQYF
TRBV4-3	NA	NA	TRBJ2-7	TGCGCCAGCAGCCAAGACCGGCAGGGGCCCTACGAGCAGTACTTC	CASSQDRQGPYEQYF
TRBV19	TRBD1	NA	TRBJ1-5	TGTGCCAGTAGCTTTGGACAGGGTATAGGTCAGCCCCAGCATTTT	CASSFGQGIGQPQHF
TRBV10-2	NA	NA	TRBJ2-7	TGCGCCGGCAGTTTGCAGGTCGAGCAGTACTTC	CAGSLQVEQYF
TRBV27	NA	NA	TRBJ2-3	TGTGCCAGCAAATCACTCCAACCCGGCACAGATACGCAGTATTTT	CASKSLQPGTDTQYF
TRBV21-1	NA	NA	TRBJ2-7	TGTGCCAGCATAAAAGCGACCCGGGGGTTAATCTACGAGCAGTACTTC	CASIKATRGLIYEQYF
TRBV7-3	NA	NA	TRBJ2-5	TGTGCCAGCAGCCTGACGCGGACTCGTCAAGAGACCCAGTACTTC	CASSLTRTRQETQYF
TRBV28	TRBD1	NA	TRBJ1-6	TGTGCCAGCAGTTTCGGCGGGGCAGGGGGATCACCCCTCCACTTT	CASSFGGAGGSPLHF
TRBV19	TRBD2	NA	TRBJ2-6	TGTGCCAGTAGTGTTTGGGTAGCGGGAGGGCCTGGGGCCAACGTCCTGACTTTC	CASSVWVAGGPGANVLTF
TRBV19	TRBD1	NA	TRBJ1-4	TGTGCCAGTAGTAGCCGGAACAGGGGGCCCGAAAAACTGTTTTTT	CASSSRNRGPEKLFF
TRBV12-2	NA	NA	TRBJ2-7	TGTGCAAGTCGCTCCCCACAGGGGTCCAACGAGCAGTACTTC	CASRSPQGSNEQYF
TRBV5-4	NA	NA	TRBJ2-7	TGTGCCAGCAGCTTGGAGGTGGAGGACGAGCAGTACTTC	CASSLEVEDEQYF
TRBV28	TRBD2	NA	TRBJ2-2	TGTGCCAGCAGTTCCCTCGGGAGGGTAATCGGGGAGCTGTTTTTT	CASSSLGRVIGELFF
TRBV5-4	TRBD2	NA	TRBJ2-2	TGTGCCAGCCAGAGACTAGCGGGGGCGAACACCGGGGAGCTGTTTTTT	CASQRLAGANTGELFF
TRBV7-8	TRBD2	NA	TRBJ2-7	TGTGCCAGCAGCTCACCGAACGGACTAGCGGGAACCTACGAGCAGTACTTC	CASSSPNGLAGTYEQYF
TRBV29-1	NA	NA	TRBJ2-7	TGCAGCGTCACCACAGGTTTAAGCTCCTACGAGCAGTACTTC	CSVTTGLSSYEQYF
TRBV7-9	NA	NA	TRBJ1-5	TGTGCCAGCAGTAGGGGGACTAGCACAGCCCAGCATTTT	CASSRGTSTAQHF
TRBV5-1	NA	NA	TRBJ1-1	TGCGCCAGCAGCATTGGAGCGAACACTGAAGCTTTCTTT	CASSIGANTEAFF
TRBV5-1	NA	NA	TRBJ1-1	TGCGCCAGCAGCTTGCAGGTGGAGGGTACTGAAGCTTTCTTT	CASSLQVEGTEAFF
TRBV7-2	TRBD2	NA	TRBJ2-1	TGTGCCAGCAGCATGTGGGCGGGGGACAATGAGCAGTTCTTC	CASSMWAGDNEQFF
TRBV9	NA	NA	TRBJ2-1	TGTGCCAGCAGCCTCCTCGCGGGACTCTACAATGAGCAGTTCTTC	CASSLLAGLYNEQFF
TRBV9	TRBD2	NA	TRBJ2-1	TGTGCCAGCAGCGGTAGCGGGGGCTCCTACAATGAGCAGTTCTTC	CASSGSGGSYNEQFF
TRBV4-1	NA	NA	TRBJ2-5	TGCGCCAGCAGCCGAACTATACTGTACCAAGAGACCCAGTACTTC	CASSRTILYQETQYF
TRBV27	TRBD2	NA	TRBJ2-1	TGTGCCAGCAGTTTATCGCGGACTAGCGCTAGCAATGAGCAGTTCTTC	CASSLSRTSASNEQFF
TRBV4-3	TRBD2	NA	TRBJ2-5	TGCGCCAGCAGCCGACTAGCGGGAGGGCGGGGAGAGACCCAGTACTTC	CASSRLAGGRGETQYF
TRBV6-5	NA	NA	TRBJ1-3	TGTGCCAGCAGTTACTCGGCGGCAGTCGAGGGAAACACCATATATTTT	CASSYSAAVEGNTIYF
TRBV12-3/TRBV12-4	NA	NA	TRBJ1-1	TGTGCCAGCAGTTTACAGGCGAACACTGAAGCTTTCTTT	CASSLQANTEAFF
TRBV12-3/TRBV12-4	NA	NA	TRBJ2-2	TGTGCCAGCAGTTTGGACATCACCGGGGAGCTGTTTTTT	CASSLDITGELFF
TRBV7-9	TRBD1	NA	TRBJ1-4	TGTGCCAGCAGCTCTCCGAGGGGGACAGGAGGTGAAAAACTGTTTTTT	CASSSPRGTGGEKLFF
TRBV4-1	NA	NA	TRBJ2-7	TGCGCCAGCAGCCAAGCGGGCCAGGGGCCGTACTTC	CASSQAGQGPYF
TRBV28	TRBD1	NA	TRBJ1-2	TGTGCCAGCAGTTTACAGGGGGCCCATTCATATGGCTACACCTTC	CASSLQGAHSYGYTF
TRBV3-1/TRBV3-2	TRBD2	NA	TRBJ2-5	TGTGCCAGCAGCCCCGGGACTAGCGTCTCGGAGACCCAGTACTTC	CASSPGTSVSETQYF
TRBV7-2	NA	NA	TRBJ2-1	TGTGCCAGCAGCTCCTCCGCTAGAAACAATGAGCAGTTCTTC	CASSSSARNNEQFF
TRBV30	NA	NA	TRBJ2-7	TGTGCCAACGGAGGTTCCTACGAGCAGTACTTC	CANGGSYEQYF
TRBV5-1	NA	NA	TRBJ2-6	TGCGCCAGTCTCCCGCAGGGCCTCTCTGGGGCCAACGTCCTGACTTTC	CASLPQGLSGANVLTF
TRBV19	NA	once	TRBJ1-5	TGTGCCACGACCACCGGGGAGGTCAATCAGCCCCAGCATTTT	CATTTGEVNQPQHF
TRBV7-9	TRBD2	NA	TRBJ2-2	TGTGCCAGCAGCCCCGGACTAGCGGGCACCGGGGAGCTGTTTTTT	CASSPGLAGTGELFF
TRBV10-3	NA	NA	TRBJ1-1	TGTGCCACTCTAGTACAGGGCAACACTGAAGCTTTCTTT	CATLVQGNTEAFF
TRBV7-9	NA	NA	TRBJ2-3	TGTGCCAGCAGCCTACGACAGGGAGGTACGCAGTATTTT	CASSLRQGGTQYF
TRBV5-6	NA	NA	TRBJ1-3	TGTGCCAGCAGCCCACCGACAGGTTTGGGAAACACCATATATTTT	CASSPPTGLGNTIYF
TRBV24-1	TRBD2	NA	TRBJ2-3	TGTGCCACCAGTGATTTGAGACTAGCCCCCGAAGGGTCAGATACGCAGTATTTT	CATSDLRLAPEGSDTQYF
TRBV30	NA	NA	TRBJ2-2	TGTGCCTGGAGGCCCGGAGGCCCCGTACGGGAGCTGTTTTTT	CAWRPGGPVRELFF
TRBV28	TRBD1	NA	TRBJ2-7	TGTGCCAGCAGTTCAGAGGGACAGGGCTCCTACGAGCAGTACTTC	CASSSEGQGSYEQYF
TRBV5-1	TRBD1	once	TRBJ2-1	TGCGCCAGCAGCTTCCCGGACAGGGATAACAATGAGCAGTTCTTC	CASSFPDRDNNEQFF
TRBV19	TRBD2	NA	TRBJ2-1	TGTGCCAGTATACCGGGACTAGTAGGGAATGAGCAGTTCTTC	CASIPGLVGNEQFF
TRBV29-1	NA	NA	TRBJ2-5	NA	CSNPPSRARQETQYFGSRQETQYF
TRBV27	TRBD1	NA	TRBJ2-7	TGTGCCAGCAGCCAATTCAACACAGGGGGTGGGGAGCAGTACTTC	CASSQFNTGGGEQYF
TRBV6-5	NA	once	TRBJ2-5	TGTGCCAACTCGCCGGGGGGCTCCCTCGGGGAGACCCAGTACTTC	CANSPGGSLGETQYF